The clone carrying this TCR beta chain has at least ten counts. This entry belongs to a study of CD8 T cells in ankylosing spondylitis. From the 5' RACE reads, TCRdb called clonotypes with MiXCR, one entry per CDR3 protein. Seen here are 10,000 to 15,000 distinct CDR3 sequences, approximately 2.5% observed once, and the top ten hold under 9%. The CDR3 has 15 residues. Per germline, CDR1 SGDLS and CDR2 YYNGEE. V was clipped by 3 bases and J by 3 bases, with 13 bases between them. The source is a male donor with ankylosing spondylitis or in good health (not recorded which). Source material: blood, either unsorted or a sorted T cell fraction (not recorded which). The chain couples TRBV9 to TRBJ1-5, with D possibly matching TRBD1 (6 bases). DNA for the CDR3: TGTGCCAGCAGCGCCCCAGGGGCCCTCAATCAGCCCCAGCATTTT. It is translated as CASSAPGALNQPQHF.